Shown below are 15 T cell receptor beta chains from a single sample sequenced in a study of blood T cell repertoires in COVID-19. Data came from immunoSEQ multiplex PCR; TCRdb stores just in-frame clones and leaves some out. In the table there are around 99,000 clones, 84% of which are singletons. Material: peripheral blood. These TCRs come from a human donor in a cohort sampled during active COVID-19.

The rearrangement joins TRBV27 to TRBJ2-7; D gene uncertain. This CDR3 has 11 residues. V shed 10 bases and J shed 4 bases, with 11 bases lying between them. Germline loops: CDR1 MNHEY, CDR2 SMNVEV (reference sequence). CDR3 nucleotide sequence: TGTGCCACTGCGTCGAGGTACGAGCAGTACTTC. It translates to CATASRYEQYF.

The V call is TRBV2, the J call TRBJ2-3; D perhaps matches TRBD1 (5 bases). Germline CDR1 SNHLY, CDR2 FYNNEI. With 7 bases removed from V and 4 bases from J, the gap between germline ends came to 15 bases. The CDR3 runs to 14 residues. The CDR3 loop reads CASNSQGEADTQYF. As DNA, the CDR3 is TGTGCCAGCAATTCCCAGGGCGAGGCAGATACGCAGTATTTT.

J is TRBJ2-7 and V is TRBV2; 8 bases fit TRBD2. The trim removed 3 bases at V and 2 bases at J, leaving 3 bases unmatched. The CDR3 extends over 14 amino acids. Germline V gene lookup returns CDR1 SNHLY and CDR2 FYNNEI. The CDR3 loop is CASSETSATYEQYV. The CDR3 nucleotides read TGTGCCAGCAGTGAGACTAGCGCTACCTACGAGCAGTACGTC.

The genes are TRBV7-2 and TRBJ2-6; TRBD2 is a possible D gene (7 bases). The CDR3 runs to 15 residues. With 5 bases removed from V and 8 bases from J, the gap between germline ends came to 16 bases. From germline, CDR1 is SGHTA and CDR2 FQGNSA. In DNA form, the CDR3 reads TGTGCCAGCAGCAGAAGGGGGGGCGGGCCCAACGTCCTGACTTTC. This translates into CASSRRGGGPNVLTF.

The gene calls are TRBV10-3 and TRBJ2-2, with TRBD2 matching over 10 bases. This CDR3 is 18 amino acids long. Germline V gene sequence: CDR1 ENHRY, CDR2 SYGVKD. With 0 bases clipped from V and 4 bases from J, the junction kept 8 bases outside the gene matches. CDR3 region: CAISESGSGRSGTGELFF. In DNA form, the CDR3 reads TGTGCCATCAGTGAGTCGGGTAGCGGGAGGTCAGGCACCGGGGAGCTGTTTTTT.

The rearrangement joins TRBV19 to TRBJ1-1; maybe TRBD1 (6 bases). This CDR3 is built from 13 residues. The V end was cut by 9 bases, the J end by 0 bases, with 11 bases between. Germline assignment: CDR1 LNHDA and CDR2 SQIVND (reference sequence). Here the CDR3 reads CASSGQLNTEAFF. In DNA, the CDR3 is TGTGCCAGCAGTGGACAGTTGAACACTGAAGCTTTCTTT.

This clone was seen only a few times. The V gene is TRBV7-9, the J gene TRBJ1-1; 7 bases agree with TRBD1. V dropped 5 bases and J dropped 1; count of bases not matched to a gene: 4. The CDR3 contains 14 residues. CDR1 SEHNR and CDR2 FQNEAQ come from the germline V gene (reference sequence). This CDR3 is CASSPWTGNTEAFF. In DNA form, the CDR3 reads TGTGCCAGCAGCCCGTGGACAGGGAACACTGAAGCTTTCTTT. Full variable domain (rest looked up from reference TRBV7-9 and TRBJ1-1): DTGVSQNPRHKITKRGQNVTFRCDPISEHNRLYWYRQTLGQGPEFLTYFQNEAQLEKSRLLSDRFSAERPKGSFSTLEIQRTEQGDSAMYLCASSPWTGNTEAFFGQGTRLTVV.

The chain joins TRBV6-1 to TRBJ1-3; no clear D gene. There are 15 residues in the CDR3. The germline CDR1 and CDR2 sequences are MNHNS and SASEGT. The ends were cut back, 2 bases at V and 4 bases at J, with 12 bases in the middle. CDR3 residues: CASSEIGVGGNTIYF. In DNA form, the CDR3 reads TGTGCCAGCAGTGAAATCGGGGTGGGGGGAAACACCATATATTTT.

The chain couples TRBV19 to TRBJ2-1, with 8 bases aligning to TRBD2. CDR1 and CDR2 from the germline V gene are LNHDA and SQIVND (reference sequence). V trimming: 5 bases; J trimming: 2 bases; junction bases outside the gene matches: 8. There are 16 residues in the CDR3. The CDR3 DNA is TGTGCCAGTAGTTCCCTAGCGGGTGCAACCTACAATGAGCAGTTCTTC. This codes for CASSSLAGATYNEQFF. Supplemented by reference TRBV19 and TRBJ2-1, the full variable domain reads DGGITQSPKYLFRKEGQNVTLSCEQNLNHDAMYWYRQDPGQGLRLIYYSQIVNDFQKGDIAEGYSVSREKKESFPLTVTSAQKNPTAFYLCASSSLAGATYNEQFFGPGTRLTVL.

The CDR3 loop is CASSTDRGRFTYV. CDR3 sequence (DNA): TGTGCCAGCTCTACGGACAGGGGCAGGTTCACGTACGTC. J is TRBJ2-7 and V is TRBV18; TRBD1 matches at 9 bases. Trimming cost V 6 bases and J 12 bases; bases outside gene matches: 12. The germline gives CDR1 KGHSH, CDR2 LQKENI. This CDR3 contains 13 residues.

The genes are TRBV4-3 and TRBJ1-2; D is uncertain. The germline CDR1 and CDR2 sequences are LGHNA and YSLEER. The CDR3 loop spans 17 amino acids. The V end was cut by 1 base, the J end by 2 bases, with 17 bases between. For the CDR3, the DNA is TGCGCCAGCAGCCAAGCTCTTGGTTCAGGCGTAAACTATGGCTACACCTTC. Residues: CASSQALGSGVNYGYTF.

The genes are TRBV19 and TRBJ1-2; 8 bases are a match to TRBD1. Germline CDR1 and CDR2: LNHDA and SQIVND (reference sequence). The V segment lost 5 bases and the J segment 8 bases; nucleotides outside the gene matches: 13. This CDR3 spans 15 amino acids. CDR3 protein: CASSSQGQVLRGYTF. DNA of the CDR3: TGTGCCAGTAGTTCCCAGGGACAGGTTTTAAGGGGCTACACCTTC.

The V gene is TRBV10-3, the J gene TRBJ2-5; a possible D gene is TRBD2 (5 bases). V was pared by 1 base and J by 4 bases, with 13 bases between. The germline gives CDR1 ENHRY, CDR2 SYGVKD. The CDR3 is made up of 15 amino acids. Here the CDR3 reads CAISEFRGKGETQYF. CDR3 nucleotides: TGTGCCATCAGTGAGTTCAGAGGGAAGGGAGAGACCCAGTACTTC.

This chain uses TRBV19 with TRBJ2-2, with TRBD1 matching 9 bases. The length of the CDR3 is 15 residues. The germline gives CDR1 LNHDA, CDR2 SQIVND (reference sequence). V lost 4 bases to trimming and J lost 5 bases; unmatched junction nucleotides: 5. The CDR3 here is CASSTWTGETGELFF. The DNA for the CDR3 is TGTGCCAGTAGTACCTGGACAGGGGAAACCGGGGAGCTGTTTTTT.

The chain has TRBV19 and TRBJ1-6; 7 bases are a match to TRBD1. CDR1 and CDR2 from the germline V gene are LNHDA and SQIVND (reference sequence). The CDR3 spans 14 residues. After removal of 3 bases from V and 5 bases from J, the junction contained 1 base not matched to a gene. The DNA for the CDR3 is TGTGCCAGTAGTATCGGGACAGATAATTCACCCCTCCACTTT. Its protein is CASSIGTDNSPLHF.